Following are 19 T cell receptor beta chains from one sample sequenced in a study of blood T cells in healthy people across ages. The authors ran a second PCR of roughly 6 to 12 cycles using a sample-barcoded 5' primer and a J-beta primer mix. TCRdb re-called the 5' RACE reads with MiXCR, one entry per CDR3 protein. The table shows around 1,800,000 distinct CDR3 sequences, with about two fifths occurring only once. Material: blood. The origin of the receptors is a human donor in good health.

CDR3 amino acids: CSVGSRLYEQYF. CDR3 sequence (DNA): TGCAGCGTTGGTAGTCGACTATACGAGCAGTACTTC. V and J are TRBV29-1 and TRBJ2-7, with a possible D match to TRBD2 (5 bases). Trimming pared 4 bases from V and 4 bases from J, leaving 11 bases between. The CDR3 runs to 12 residues. Germline V lookup: CDR1 SQVTM, CDR2 ANQGSEA.

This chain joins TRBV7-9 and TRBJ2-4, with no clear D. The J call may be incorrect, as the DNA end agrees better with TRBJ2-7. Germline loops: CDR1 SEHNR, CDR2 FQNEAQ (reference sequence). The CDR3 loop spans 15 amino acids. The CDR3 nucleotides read TGTGCCAGCAGCTTAATGACGGAGAACACCTACGAGCAGTACTTC. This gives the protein CASSLMTENTYEQYF.

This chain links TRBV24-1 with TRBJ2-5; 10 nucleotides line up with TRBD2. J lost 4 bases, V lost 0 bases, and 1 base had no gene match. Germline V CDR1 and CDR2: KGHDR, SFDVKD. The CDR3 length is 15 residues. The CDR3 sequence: CATSDLRTSGETQYF. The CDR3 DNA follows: TGTGCCACCAGTGATTTGAGGACTAGCGGAGAGACCCAGTACTTC.

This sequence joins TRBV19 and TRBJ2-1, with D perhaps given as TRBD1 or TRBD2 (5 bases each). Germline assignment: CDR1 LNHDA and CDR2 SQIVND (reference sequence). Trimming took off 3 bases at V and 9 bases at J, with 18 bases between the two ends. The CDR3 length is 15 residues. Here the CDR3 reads CASSIQVGGTGEQFF. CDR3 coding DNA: TGTGCCAGTAGTATTCAGGTTGGGGGTACTGGTGAGCAGTTCTTC.

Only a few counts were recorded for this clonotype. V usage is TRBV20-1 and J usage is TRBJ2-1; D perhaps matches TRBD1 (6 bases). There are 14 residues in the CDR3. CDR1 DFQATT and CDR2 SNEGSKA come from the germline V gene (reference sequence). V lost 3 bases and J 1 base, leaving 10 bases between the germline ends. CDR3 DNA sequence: TGCAGTGCTAGGGGGGCAGTATCCTACAATGAGCAGTTCTTC. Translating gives CSARGAVSYNEQFF.

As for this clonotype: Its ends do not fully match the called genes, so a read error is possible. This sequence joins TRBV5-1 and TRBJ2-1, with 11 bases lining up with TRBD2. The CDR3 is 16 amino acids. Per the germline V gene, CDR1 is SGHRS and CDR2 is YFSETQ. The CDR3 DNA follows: TGCGCCAACAGCCTATTGACTAGCGGGGACTACAATGAGCAGTTCTTC. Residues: CANSLLTSGDYNEQFF.

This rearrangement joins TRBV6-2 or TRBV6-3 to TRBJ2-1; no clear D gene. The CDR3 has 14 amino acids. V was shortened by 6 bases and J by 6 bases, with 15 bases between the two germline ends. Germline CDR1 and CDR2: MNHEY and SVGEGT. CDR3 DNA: TGTGCCAGCAGGCTCAACCCGGACCTCAATGAGCAGTTCTTC. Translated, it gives CASRLNPDLNEQFF.

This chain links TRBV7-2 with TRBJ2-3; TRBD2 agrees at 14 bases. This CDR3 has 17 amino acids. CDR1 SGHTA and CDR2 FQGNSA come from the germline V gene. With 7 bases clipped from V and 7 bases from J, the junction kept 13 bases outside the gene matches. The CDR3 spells CASTTTSGGVAGYTQYF. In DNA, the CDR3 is TGTGCCAGCACTACGACTAGCGGGGGGGTGGCGGGGTATACGCAGTATTTT.

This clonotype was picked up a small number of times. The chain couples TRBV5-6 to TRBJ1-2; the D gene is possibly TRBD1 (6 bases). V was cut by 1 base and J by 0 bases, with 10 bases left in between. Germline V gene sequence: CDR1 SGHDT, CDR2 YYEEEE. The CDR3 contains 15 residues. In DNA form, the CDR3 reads TGTGCCAGCAGCTTGTTGGACAGAGCTAACTATGGCTACACCTTC. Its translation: CASSLLDRANYGYTF.

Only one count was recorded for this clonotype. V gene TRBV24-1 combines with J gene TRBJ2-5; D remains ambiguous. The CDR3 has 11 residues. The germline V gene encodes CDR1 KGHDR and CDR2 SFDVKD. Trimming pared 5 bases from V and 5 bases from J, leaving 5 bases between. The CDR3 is CATSGRETQYF. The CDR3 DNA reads TGTGCCACCAGTGGAAGGGAGACCCAGTACTTC.

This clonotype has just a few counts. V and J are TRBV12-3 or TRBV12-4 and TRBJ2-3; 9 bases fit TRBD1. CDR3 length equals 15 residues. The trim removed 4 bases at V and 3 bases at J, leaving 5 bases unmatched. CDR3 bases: TGTGCCAGCAGTTCCGGGACAGGGAGGACAGATACGCAGTATTTT. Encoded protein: CASSSGTGRTDTQYF.

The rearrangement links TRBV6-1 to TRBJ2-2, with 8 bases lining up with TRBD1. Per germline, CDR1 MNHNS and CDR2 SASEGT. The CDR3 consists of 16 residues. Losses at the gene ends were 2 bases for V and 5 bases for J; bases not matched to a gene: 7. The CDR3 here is CASSERQGAITGELFF. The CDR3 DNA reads TGTGCCAGCAGTGAACGGCAGGGGGCGATTACCGGGGAGCTGTTTTTT.

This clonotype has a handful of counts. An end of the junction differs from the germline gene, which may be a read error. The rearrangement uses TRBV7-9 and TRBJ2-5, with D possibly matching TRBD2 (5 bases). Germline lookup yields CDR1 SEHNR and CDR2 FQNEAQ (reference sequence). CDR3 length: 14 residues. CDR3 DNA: TGTGCCAGCAGCACCAGAGGGAACCAAGAGGCCCAGTACTTC. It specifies CASSTRGNQEAQYF. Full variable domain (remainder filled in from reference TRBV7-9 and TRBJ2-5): DTGVSQNPRHKITKRGQNVTFRCDPISEHNRLYWYRQTLGQGPEFLTYFQNEAQLEKSRLLSDRFSAERPKGSFSTLEIQRTEQGDSAMYLCASSTRGNQEAQYFGPGTRLLVL.

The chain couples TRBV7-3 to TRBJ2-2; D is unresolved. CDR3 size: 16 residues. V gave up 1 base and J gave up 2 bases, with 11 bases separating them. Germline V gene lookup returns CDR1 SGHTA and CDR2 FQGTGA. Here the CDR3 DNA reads TGTGCCAGCAGCTTAATGGCGGCCACCAACACCGGGGAGCTGTTTTTT. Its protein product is CASSLMAATNTGELFF.

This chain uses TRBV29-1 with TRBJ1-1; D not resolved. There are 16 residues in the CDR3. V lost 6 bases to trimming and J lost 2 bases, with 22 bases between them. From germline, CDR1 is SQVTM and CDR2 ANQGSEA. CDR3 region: CSVLVSIHPENTEAFF. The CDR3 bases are TGCAGCGTCCTTGTCTCTATCCATCCCGAAAACACTGAAGCTTTCTTT.

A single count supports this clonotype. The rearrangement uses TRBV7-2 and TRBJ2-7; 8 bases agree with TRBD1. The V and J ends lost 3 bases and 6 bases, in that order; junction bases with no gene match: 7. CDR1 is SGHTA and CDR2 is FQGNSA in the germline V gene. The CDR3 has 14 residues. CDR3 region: CASSLDRVVIEQYF. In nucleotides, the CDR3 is TGTGCCAGCAGCTTGGACAGGGTAGTTATCGAGCAGTACTTC.

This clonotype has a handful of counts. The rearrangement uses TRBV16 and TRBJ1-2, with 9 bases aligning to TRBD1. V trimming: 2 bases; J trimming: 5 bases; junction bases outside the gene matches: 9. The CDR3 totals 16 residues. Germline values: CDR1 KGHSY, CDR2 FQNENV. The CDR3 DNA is TGTGCCAGCAGCCAAGGGACAGGGACCCTCTTGTATGGCTACACCTTC. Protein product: CASSQGTGTLLYGYTF.

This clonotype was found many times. The CDR3 sequence: CAIRGVFGYEQYF. CDR3 bases: TGTGCCATCAGGGGCGTTTTCGGGTACGAGCAGTACTTC. The chain links TRBV10-3 to TRBJ2-7, with no clear D. Germline V gives CDR1 ENHRY, CDR2 SYGVKD. The CDR3 extends over 13 amino acids. Trimming left V 6 bases short and J 4 bases short, with 13 bases between.

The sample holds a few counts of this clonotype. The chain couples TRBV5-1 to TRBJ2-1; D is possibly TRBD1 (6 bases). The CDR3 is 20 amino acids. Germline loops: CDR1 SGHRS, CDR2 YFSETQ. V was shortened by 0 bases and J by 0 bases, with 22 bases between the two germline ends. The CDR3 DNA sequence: TGCGCCAGCAGCTTGGCGACCAAGGGGACAATAAAGAGCTCCTACAATGAGCAGTTCTTC. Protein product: CASSLATKGTIKSSYNEQFF.